This T cell receptor beta chain was profiled in a study of spatial heterogeneity in lung cancer. The wider study: Consistently, beta-chain sequences turned up in larger numbers than alpha-chain sequences did. Study-wide points: At tumor resection, ubiquitous expanded TCRs were detected in blood more often than later.

The presence of a unique molecular identifier marked each TCR cDNA molecule. TCRdb re-derived calls from the 5' RACE reads in MiXCR, one entry per CDR3 protein. This sample has 15,000 to 20,000 distinct CDR3 sequences; 20% to 25% occur once, and the top ten carry 19%. Time point defined: sample taken at primary tumor resection. Without sorting, whole RNA was sequenced from tumor, nontumor lung or frozen PBMC. The donor group consisted of roughly 70 patients who had untreated, early-stage non-small cell lung cancer. Trimming stripped 5 bases from V and 1 base from J, with 16 bases between. Looked up from germline, CDR1 is DFQATT and CDR2 is SNEGSKA (reference sequence). The CDR3 is 15 amino acids. This clonotype appeared many times. The antigen is unknown.

Sequenced here: PBMCs, sampled at surgery. This chain uses TRBV20-1 with TRBJ2-3; D perhaps matches TRBD2 (6 bases). The sequence came from a female donor with early-stage non-small cell lung cancer. CDR3 in amino acids: CSADRLGRGTDTQYF. In DNA, the CDR3 is TGCAGTGCTGACCGACTAGGACGTGGCACAGATACGCAGTATTTT.